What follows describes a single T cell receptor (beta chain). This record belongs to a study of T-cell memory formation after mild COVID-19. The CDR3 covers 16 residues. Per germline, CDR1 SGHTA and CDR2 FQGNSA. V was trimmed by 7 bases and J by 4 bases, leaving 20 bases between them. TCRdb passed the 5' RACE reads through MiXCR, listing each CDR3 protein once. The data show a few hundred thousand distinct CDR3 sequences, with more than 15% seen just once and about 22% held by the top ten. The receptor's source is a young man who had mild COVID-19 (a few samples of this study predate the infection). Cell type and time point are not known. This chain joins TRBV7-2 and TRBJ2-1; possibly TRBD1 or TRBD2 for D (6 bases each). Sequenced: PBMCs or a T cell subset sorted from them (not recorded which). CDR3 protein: CASTAPQRGAYNEQFF. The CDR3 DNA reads TGTGCCAGCACCGCTCCCCAGAGGGGGGCTTACAATGAGCAGTTCTTC.